What follows are 20 T cell receptor beta chains derived from one specimen sequenced in a study of shared clonotypes between healthy human individuals. Positively selected for CCR7, the CD45RO-negative cells used as naive CD8 cells excluded terminally differentiated effector memory CD45RA+ cells. The protocol was immunoSEQ multiplex PCR, while the TCRdb copy is restricted to in-frame clones and leaves out a portion. This sample has hundreds of thousands of clones, with around 92% found just once. Sequencing used naive CD8+ T cells sorted from blood. These receptors all come from a young man in good health.

The CDR3 reads CASSTYRDRDYEQYF. In nucleotides, the CDR3 is TGTGCCAGCAGTACATACCGGGACAGGGACTACGAGCAGTACTTC. The chain couples TRBV27 to TRBJ2-7; 9 positions match TRBD1. CDR1 is MNHEY, CDR2 SMNVEV, per germline (reference sequence). J gave up 3 bases and V 5 bases, and 8 bases lay outside the gene matches. This CDR3 region has 15 residues.

V usage is TRBV6-1 and J usage is TRBJ2-1; 12 bases line up with TRBD2. Germline V gives CDR1 MNHNS, CDR2 SASEGT. Trimming removed 1 base from V and 4 bases from J; junction bases left unmatched: 8. CDR3 length: 18 residues. The CDR3 DNA sequence: TGTGCCAGCAGTGAAGTGACAGGGACTAGCGGGCTTTACAATGAGCAGTTCTTC. This gives the protein CASSEVTGTSGLYNEQFF.

The chain is built from TRBV27 and TRBJ1-5, with 10 bases identical to TRBD1. Germline assignment: CDR1 MNHEY and CDR2 SMNVEV (reference sequence). The CDR3 has 16 residues. V dropped 5 bases and J dropped 3; count of bases not matched to a gene: 7. The CDR3 here is CASSGTGAGFNQPQHF. CDR3 bases: TGTGCCAGCAGTGGGACAGGGGCCGGTTTCAATCAGCCCCAGCATTTT.

The chain uses TRBV7-9 and TRBJ2-7; D may match TRBD1 or TRBD2 (6 bases each). Germline V CDR1 and CDR2: SEHNR, FQNEAQ (reference sequence). This CDR3 contains 15 residues. V was trimmed by 5 bases and J by 3 bases, leaving 17 bases between them. The CDR3 loop reads CASSRSTRGHYEQYF. The CDR3, as DNA: TGTGCCAGCAGCCGATCGACTAGGGGACACTACGAGCAGTACTTC.

The chain has TRBV11-3 and TRBJ2-1, with TRBD2 matching 9 bases. J gave up 8 bases and V 3 bases, and 2 bases lay outside the gene matches. The CDR3 runs 13 residues. Germline values: CDR1 SGHNT, CDR2 YENEEA. CDR3 nucleotides: TGTGCCAGCAGCTTGGGCGGGAGGGATGAGCAGTTCTTC. This gives the protein CASSLGGRDEQFF.

The chain employs TRBV7-9 and TRBJ1-1, with a possible D match to TRBD1 (5 bases). There are 15 residues in the CDR3. Germline CDR1 SEHNR, CDR2 FQNEAQ (reference sequence). The V end lost 5 bases, the J end lost 3 bases, and 16 bases lay between the germline ends. Here the CDR3 DNA reads TGTGCCAGCAGCCCCCAAAAGGGGACCTACACTGAAGCTTTCTTT. Amino acids: CASSPQKGTYTEAFF.

The chain combines TRBV5-6 with TRBJ1-1, with TRBD1 as a possible D gene (5 bases). Trimming cost V 0 bases and J 5 bases, with 11 bases left between them. The V gene's germline CDR1 is SGHDT and CDR2 YYEEEE. The CDR3 is 14 residues long. The CDR3 is CASSLAAGGTEAFF. In nucleotides, the CDR3 is TGTGCCAGCAGCTTGGCGGCCGGGGGGACTGAAGCTTTCTTT.

This chain joins TRBV27 and TRBJ2-2; possibly TRBD1 or TRBD2 for D (5 bases each). The V gene lost 10 bases and the J gene lost 2 bases, with 11 bases spanning the gap. The CDR3 is 13 residues long. Germline-derived CDR1 and CDR2 are MNHEY and SMNVEV (reference sequence). CDR3 residues: CAIRDQNTGELFF. CDR3 coding DNA: TGTGCCATTCGGGACCAAAACACCGGGGAGCTGTTTTTT.

V is TRBV28 and J is TRBJ2-1; the D gene is possibly TRBD1 (6 bases). Deletions cut 6 bases from V and 4 bases from J, with 19 bases between. The CDR3 consists of 16 residues. Germline CDR1 and CDR2: MDHEN and SYDVKM. In DNA form, the CDR3 reads TGTGCCAGCAGCTCAGGGGTCGCCACCAAATACAATGAGCAGTTCTTC. Translation gives CASSSGVATKYNEQFF.

This clone was found a few times. In nucleotides, the CDR3 is TGTGCCAGTAGTACAGGACAGGGTAGCAATCAGCCCCAGCATTTT. Protein product: CASSTGQGSNQPQHF. The V and J genes are TRBV19 and TRBJ1-5; 8 bases align to TRBD1. V trimming: 4 bases; J trimming: 0 bases; junction bases outside the gene matches: 2. Germline CDR1 LNHDA, CDR2 SQIVND (reference sequence). This CDR3 is built from 15 residues.

This clone has only one observation. V and J are TRBV21-1 and TRBJ2-7; TRBD1, the table's D call, was not compared with the DNA. TRBV21-1 is deemed a pseudogene. The CDR3 is 15 residues long. The CDR3 bases are TGTGCCAGCAGCGCCCCGGGGACAGTGTTCTACGAGCAGTACTTC. Encoded protein: CASSAPGTVFYEQYF.

About this clone itself: Other DNA sequences in the sample encode the same CDR3. The V and J genes are TRBV28 and TRBJ2-1, with 10 bases aligning to TRBD2. This CDR3 region has 15 residues. The V segment lost 6 bases and the J segment 4 bases; nucleotides outside the gene matches: 6. CDR1 is MDHEN and CDR2 is SYDVKM in the germline V gene. Here the CDR3 reads CASRLAGGSYNEQFF. DNA of the CDR3: TGTGCCAGCAGGTTAGCGGGAGGATCGTACAATGAGCAGTTCTTC.

V and J are TRBV7-9 and TRBJ1-1, with a possible D match to TRBD1 (5 bases). Germline V lookup: CDR1 SEHNR, CDR2 FQNEAQ (reference sequence). This CDR3 is built from 8 residues. V lost 5 bases and J 14 bases, leaving 6 bases between the germline ends. The CDR3 sequence: CASSRDFF. CDR3 nucleotide sequence: TGTGCCAGCAGCAGGGACTTCTTT.

The genes are TRBV19 and TRBJ1-5; TRBD1 matches at 9 bases. The CDR3 has 16 amino acids. The germline V gene has CDR1 LNHDA and CDR2 SQIVND (reference sequence). V was pared by 9 bases and J by 3 bases, with 12 bases of the junction left unmatched. For the CDR3, the DNA is TGTGCCAGCCAAGGTAGGGACAGGGTATACAATCAGCCCCAGCATTTT. Protein product: CASQGRDRVYNQPQHF.

This clone was recorded only once. The chain recombines TRBV5-1 with TRBJ1-6; 10 bases align to TRBD1. CDR1 SGHRS and CDR2 YFSETQ come from the germline V gene. This CDR3 contains 15 residues. V shed 4 bases and J 8 bases; nucleotides not matched to a gene: 6. The CDR3 nucleotides are TGCGCCAGCAGCGAAATGGGACAGGGGCATTCACCCCTCCACTTT. Residues: CASSEMGQGHSPLHF.

The J gene is TRBJ2-7, the V gene TRBV28, with 8 bases that match TRBD1. This CDR3 is 13 amino acids long. CDR1 and CDR2 (germline): MDHEN, SYDVKM. With V trimmed by 3 bases and J by 6 bases, 4 bases remained unmatched. The CDR3 region has the DNA TGTGCCAGCAGTTTTCAGACAGGGGTCGAGCAGTACTTC. Translating it yields CASSFQTGVEQYF.

In the case of this clone: At the DNA level, this CDR3 is encoded by other sequences in the same sample as well. The rearrangement joins TRBV28 to TRBJ2-1; a weak D match, TRBD1 (5 bases). Germline V lookup: CDR1 MDHEN, CDR2 SYDVKM. The CDR3 loop spans 14 amino acids. Trimming pared 3 bases from V and 5 bases from J, leaving 11 bases between. CDR3 residues: CASSFLAGNNEQFF. DNA for the CDR3: TGTGCCAGCAGTTTTCTGGCAGGGAACAATGAGCAGTTCTTC.

The V call is TRBV7-2, the J call TRBJ1-3; D not resolved. This CDR3 contains 16 residues. The germline V and J ends were trimmed by 1 base and 4 bases, with 14 bases remaining between them. Germline CDR1 SGHTA, CDR2 FQGNSA. As DNA, the CDR3 is TGTGCCAGCAGCTTAGGGGGTGTCCTGGGAGGAAACACCATATATTTT. Protein: CASSLGGVLGGNTIYF.

The V call is TRBV7-8, the J call TRBJ2-1; TRBD2 matches at 9 bases. Trimming removed 1 base from V and 7 bases from J; junction bases left unmatched: 5. The CDR3 is made up of 15 amino acids. Looked up from germline, CDR1 is SGHVS and CDR2 is FQNEAQ. The DNA for the CDR3 is TGTGCCAGCAGCTTAGGTCTTAGCGGGAGAAATGAGCAGTTCTTC. Protein: CASSLGLSGRNEQFF.

This clone has only one observation. This rearrangement joins TRBV19 to TRBJ2-1; possibly TRBD1 for D (5 bases). V was cut by 6 bases and J by 1 base, with 16 bases left in between. The CDR3 sequence is 16 residues long. From germline, CDR1 is LNHDA and CDR2 SQIVND (reference sequence). CDR3 protein: CASRGTTAISYNEQFF. Here the CDR3 DNA reads TGTGCCAGTAGGGGCACGACAGCGATTTCCTACAATGAGCAGTTCTTC.